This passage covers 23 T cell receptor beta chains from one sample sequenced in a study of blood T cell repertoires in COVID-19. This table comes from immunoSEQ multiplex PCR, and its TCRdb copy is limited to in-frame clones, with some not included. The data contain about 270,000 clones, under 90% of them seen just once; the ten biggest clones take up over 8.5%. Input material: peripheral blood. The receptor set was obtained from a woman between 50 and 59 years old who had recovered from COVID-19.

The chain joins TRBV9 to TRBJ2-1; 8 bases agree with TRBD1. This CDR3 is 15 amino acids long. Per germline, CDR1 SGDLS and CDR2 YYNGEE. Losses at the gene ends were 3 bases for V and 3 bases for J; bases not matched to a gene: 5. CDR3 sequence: CASSDSGGNYNEQFF. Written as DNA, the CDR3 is TGTGCCAGCAGCGACTCAGGGGGCAACTACAATGAGCAGTTCTTC.

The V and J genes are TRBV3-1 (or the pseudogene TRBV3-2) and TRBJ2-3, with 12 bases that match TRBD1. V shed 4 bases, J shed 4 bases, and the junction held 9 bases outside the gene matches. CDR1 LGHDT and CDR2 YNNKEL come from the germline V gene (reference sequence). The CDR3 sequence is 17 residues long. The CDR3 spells CASSPTPGQGAADTQYF. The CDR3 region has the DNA TGTGCCAGCAGCCCGACTCCGGGACAGGGGGCAGCAGATACGCAGTATTTT.

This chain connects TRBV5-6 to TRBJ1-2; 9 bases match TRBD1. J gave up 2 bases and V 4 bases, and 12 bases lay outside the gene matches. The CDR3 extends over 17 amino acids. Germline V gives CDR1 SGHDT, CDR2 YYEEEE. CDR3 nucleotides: TGTGCCAGCAGCGCAACCGGGACAGGGAGGACCAACTATGGCTACACCTTC. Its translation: CASSATGTGRTNYGYTF.

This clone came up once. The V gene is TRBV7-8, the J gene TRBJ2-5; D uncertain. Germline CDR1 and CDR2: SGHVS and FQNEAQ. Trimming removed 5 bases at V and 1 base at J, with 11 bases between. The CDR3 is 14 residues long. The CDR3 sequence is CASSLRASQETQYF. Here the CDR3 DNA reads TGTGCCAGCAGCCTACGAGCGAGCCAAGAGACCCAGTACTTC.

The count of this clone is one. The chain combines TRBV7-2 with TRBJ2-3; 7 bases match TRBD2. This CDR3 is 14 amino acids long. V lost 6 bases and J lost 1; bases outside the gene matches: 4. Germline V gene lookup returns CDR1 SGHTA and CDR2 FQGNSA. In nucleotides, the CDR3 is TGTGCCAGCAGTAGTCGGGAGGGCACAGATACGCAGTATTTT. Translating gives CASSSREGTDTQYF.

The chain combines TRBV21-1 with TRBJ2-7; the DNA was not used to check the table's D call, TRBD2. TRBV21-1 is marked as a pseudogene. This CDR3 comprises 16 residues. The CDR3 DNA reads TGTGCCAGCAGCAAAAAATCACCTTCGGCGGGATACGAGCAGTACTTC. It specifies CASSKKSPSAGYEQYF.

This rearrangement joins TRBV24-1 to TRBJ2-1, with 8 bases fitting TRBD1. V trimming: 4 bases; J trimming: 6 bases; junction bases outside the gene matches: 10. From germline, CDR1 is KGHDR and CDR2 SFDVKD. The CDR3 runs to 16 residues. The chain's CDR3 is CATSDQLRTGRNEQFF. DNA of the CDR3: TGTGCCACCAGTGACCAGCTTAGGACAGGGCGCAATGAGCAGTTCTTC.

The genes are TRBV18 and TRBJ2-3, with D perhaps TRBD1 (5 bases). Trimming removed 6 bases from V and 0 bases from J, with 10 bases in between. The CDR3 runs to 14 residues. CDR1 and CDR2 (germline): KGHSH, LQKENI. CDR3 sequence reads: CASSAQGSTDTQYF. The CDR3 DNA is TGTGCCAGCTCCGCTCAGGGTAGCACAGATACGCAGTATTTT. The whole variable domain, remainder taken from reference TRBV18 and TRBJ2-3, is NAGVMQNPRHLVRRRGQEARLRCSPMKGHSHVYWYRQLPEEGLKFMVYLQKENIIDESGMPKERFSAEFPKEGPSILRIQQVVRGDSAAYFCASSAQGSTDTQYFGPGTRLTVL.

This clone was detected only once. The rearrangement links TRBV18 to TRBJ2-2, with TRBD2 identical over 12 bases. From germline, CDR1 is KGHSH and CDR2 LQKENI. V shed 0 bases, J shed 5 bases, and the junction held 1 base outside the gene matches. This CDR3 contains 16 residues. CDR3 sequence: CASSPPGTSGTGELFF. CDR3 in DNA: TGTGCCAGCTCACCACCGGGGACTAGCGGGACCGGGGAGCTGTTTTTT. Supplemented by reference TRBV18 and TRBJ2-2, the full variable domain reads NAGVMQNPRHLVRRRGQEARLRCSPMKGHSHVYWYRQLPEEGLKFMVYLQKENIIDESGMPKERFSAEFPKEGPSILRIQQVVRGDSAAYFCASSPPGTSGTGELFFGEGSRLTVL.

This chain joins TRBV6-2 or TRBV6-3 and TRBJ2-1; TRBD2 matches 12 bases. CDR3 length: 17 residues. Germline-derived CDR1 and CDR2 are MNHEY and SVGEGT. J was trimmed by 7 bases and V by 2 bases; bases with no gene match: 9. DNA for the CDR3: TGTGCCAGCAGTTACGATTCTAGCGGGGGGGTGGTGAATGAGCAGTTCTTC. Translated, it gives CASSYDSSGGVVNEQFF.

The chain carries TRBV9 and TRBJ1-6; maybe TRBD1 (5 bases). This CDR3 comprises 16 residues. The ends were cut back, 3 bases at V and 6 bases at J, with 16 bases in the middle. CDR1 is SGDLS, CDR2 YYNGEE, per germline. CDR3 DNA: TGTGCCAGCAGCGACGTACGATCAGGGTTTAATTCACCCCTCCACTTT. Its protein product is CASSDVRSGFNSPLHF.

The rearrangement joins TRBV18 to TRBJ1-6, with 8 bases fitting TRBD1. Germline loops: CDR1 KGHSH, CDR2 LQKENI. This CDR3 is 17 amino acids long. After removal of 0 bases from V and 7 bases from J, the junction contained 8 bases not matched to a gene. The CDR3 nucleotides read TGTGCCAGCTCACCACCCAATGGACAGGGAGGAAATTCACCCCTCCACTTT. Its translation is CASSPPNGQGGNSPLHF. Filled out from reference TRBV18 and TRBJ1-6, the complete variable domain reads NAGVMQNPRHLVRRRGQEARLRCSPMKGHSHVYWYRQLPEEGLKFMVYLQKENIIDESGMPKERFSAEFPKEGPSILRIQQVVRGDSAAYFCASSPPNGQGGNSPLHFGNGTRLTVT.

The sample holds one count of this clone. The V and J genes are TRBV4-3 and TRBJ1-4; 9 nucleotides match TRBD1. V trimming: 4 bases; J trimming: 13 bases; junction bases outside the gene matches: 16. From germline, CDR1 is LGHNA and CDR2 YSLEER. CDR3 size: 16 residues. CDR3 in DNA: TGCGCCAGCAGCCCCTCCCAGACAGGGGGTAGAGGCAGACTGTTTTTT. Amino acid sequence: CASSPSQTGGRGRLFF.

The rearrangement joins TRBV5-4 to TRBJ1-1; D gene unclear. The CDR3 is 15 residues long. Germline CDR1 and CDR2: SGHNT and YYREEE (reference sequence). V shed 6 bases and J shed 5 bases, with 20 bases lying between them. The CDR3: CASIPWEGGWTEAFF. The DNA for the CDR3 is TGTGCCAGCATTCCTTGGGAGGGAGGATGGACTGAAGCTTTCTTT.

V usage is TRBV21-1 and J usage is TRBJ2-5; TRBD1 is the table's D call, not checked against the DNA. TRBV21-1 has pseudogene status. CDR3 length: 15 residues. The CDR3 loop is CASIQRTPIQETQYF. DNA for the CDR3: TGTGCCAGCATCCAACGGACACCCATACAAGAGACCCAGTACTTC.

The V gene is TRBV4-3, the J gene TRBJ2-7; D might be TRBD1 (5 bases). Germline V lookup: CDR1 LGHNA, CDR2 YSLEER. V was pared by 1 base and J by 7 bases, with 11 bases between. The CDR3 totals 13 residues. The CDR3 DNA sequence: TGCGCCAGCAGCCAAGCTGGACAAAGGGAGCAGTACTTC. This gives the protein CASSQAGQREQYF.

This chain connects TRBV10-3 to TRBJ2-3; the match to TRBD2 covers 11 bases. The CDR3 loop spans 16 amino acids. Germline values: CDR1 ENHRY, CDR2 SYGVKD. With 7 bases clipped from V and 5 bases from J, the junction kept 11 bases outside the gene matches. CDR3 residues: CAITRTSGSLGDTQYF. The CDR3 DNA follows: TGTGCCATCACCCGGACTAGCGGGTCTCTGGGAGATACGCAGTATTTT.

DNA for the CDR3: TGTGCCAGCAGCTTAACGAGCGACACTGAAGCTTTCTTT. Its translation: CASSLTSDTEAFF. This chain connects TRBV7-3 to TRBJ1-1; the D is unclear. Trimming took 0 bases from V and 3 from J, leaving 5 bases between them. CDR1 and CDR2 (germline): SGHTA, FQGTGA. The CDR3 length is 13 residues.

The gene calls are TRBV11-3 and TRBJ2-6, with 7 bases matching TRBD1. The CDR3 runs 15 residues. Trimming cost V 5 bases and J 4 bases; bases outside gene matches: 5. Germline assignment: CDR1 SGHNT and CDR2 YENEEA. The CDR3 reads CASSETGDGANVLTF. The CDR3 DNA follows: TGTGCCAGCAGCGAAACAGGGGACGGGGCCAACGTCCTGACTTTC.

CDR3 DNA: TGTGCCAGCAGTTCAGGCAAAGCCTACGAGCAGTACTTC. Protein product: CASSSGKAYEQYF. The V and J genes are TRBV27 and TRBJ2-7; D uncertain. CDR1 is MNHEY, CDR2 SMNVEV, per germline (reference sequence). The CDR3 consists of 13 residues. V gave up 4 bases and J gave up 2 bases, with 9 bases separating them.

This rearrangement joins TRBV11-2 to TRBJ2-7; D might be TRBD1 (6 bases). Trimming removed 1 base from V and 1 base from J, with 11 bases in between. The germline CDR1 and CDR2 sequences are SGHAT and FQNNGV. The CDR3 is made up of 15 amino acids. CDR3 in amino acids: CASSLVGQGSYEQYF. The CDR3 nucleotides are TGTGCCAGCAGCTTAGTGGGTCAGGGGTCCTACGAGCAGTACTTC.

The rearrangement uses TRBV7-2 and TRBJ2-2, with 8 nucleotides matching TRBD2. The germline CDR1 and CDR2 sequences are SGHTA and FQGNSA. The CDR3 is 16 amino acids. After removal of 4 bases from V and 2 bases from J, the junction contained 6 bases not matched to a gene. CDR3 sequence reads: CASSSRTSHNTGELFF. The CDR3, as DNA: TGTGCCAGCAGCTCAAGGACTAGCCATAACACCGGGGAGCTGTTTTTT. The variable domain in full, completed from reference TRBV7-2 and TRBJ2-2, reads GAGVSQSPSNKVTEKGKDVELRCDPISGHTALYWYRQSLGQGLEFLIYFQGNSAPDKSGLPSDRFSAERTGGSVSTLTIQRTQQEDSAVYLCASSSRTSHNTGELFFGEGSRLTVL.

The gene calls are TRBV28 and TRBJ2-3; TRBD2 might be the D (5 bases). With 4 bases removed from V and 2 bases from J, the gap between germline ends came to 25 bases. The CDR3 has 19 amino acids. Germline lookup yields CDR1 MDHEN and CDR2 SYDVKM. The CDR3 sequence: CASSSPSVGSVGHTDTQYF. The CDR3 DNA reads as TGTGCCAGCAGTTCCCCCTCAGTGGGTAGCGTTGGGCACACAGATACGCAGTATTTT.